These T cell receptor beta chains were read from a single sample in a study of regulatory T cells in long-lasting Graves disease. TCRdb reprocessed the multiplex PCR reads with MiXCR, giving one entry per CDR3 protein. The table shows about 620,000 distinct CDR3 sequences, with 15% to 20% occurring only once. These same data were also listed under a study on T cells in Graves' hyperthyroidism and ophthalmopathy.

The sequences come from peripheral blood mononuclear cells (PBMCs), collected at new diagnosis, from a patient treated with antithyroid drugs. Receptor source: a woman in her thirties with Graves disease. Both conserved end residues are part of each CDR3. Each record gives: V gene, clone size, D gene, J gene, CDR3 protein, CDR3 DNA. A D gene is named only where the DNA matches it firmly. The listing skips clone size in some rows; elsewhere it reads once, few, many or a size class.

TRBV28	NA	NA	TRBJ2-7	CASSYLDGPYEHYF	TGTGCCAGCAGTTACCTCGACGGGCCCTACGAGCATTACTTC
TRBV10-3	many	NA	TRBJ1-1	CAARVEARTEAFF	TGTGCCGCCCGGGTCGAGGCGCGGACTGAAGCTTTCTTT
TRBV6-1	many	NA	TRBJ1-1	CASIPLGGLGTEAFF	TGTGCCAGCATCCCCCTGGGGGGGTTGGGCACTGAAGCTTTCTTT
TRBV7-8	many	NA	TRBJ1-1	CASSLEGTGSPTEAFF	TGTGCCAGCAGCTTAGAGGGAACAGGGTCCCCCACTGAAGCTTTCTTT
TRBV14	many	NA	TRBJ1-6	CASSQDPGDNSPLHF	TGTGCCAGCAGCCAAGACCCAGGAGATAATTCACCCCTCCACTTT
TRBV19	few	TRBD2	TRBJ2-1	CASYSGSSYNEQFF	TGTGCCAGTTATAGCGGGAGCTCCTACAATGAGCAGTTCTTC
TRBV6-1	many	NA	TRBJ1-1	CASKEGGENTEAFF	TGTGCCAGCAAAGAAGGAGGAGAGAACACTGAAGCTTTCTTT
TRBV20-1	many	TRBD2	TRBJ2-1	CSASTSGGVSNEQFF	TGCAGTGCCTCGACTAGCGGGGGCGTTAGCAATGAGCAGTTCTTC
TRBV15	NA	TRBD2	TRBJ2-5	CATSRGTSGRARSETQYF	TGTGCCACCAGCAGAGGAACTAGCGGGAGGGCCAGGTCGGAGACCCAGTACTTC
TRBV25-1	NA	NA	TRBJ2-3	CASSESRGTGRGYTDTQYF	TGTGCCAGCAGTGAATCAAGGGGCACGGGACGGGGATACACAGATACGCAGTATTTT
TRBV2	many	NA	TRBJ2-3	CASRVASSTDTQYF	TGTGCCAGCAGAGTAGCGTCGAGCACAGATACGCAGTATTTT
TRBV7-9	NA	TRBD1	TRBJ1-4	CASSRENRGRGEKLFF	TGTGCCAGCAGCCGAGAAAACAGGGGGCGCGGTGAAAAACTGTTTTTT
TRBV6-1	NA	TRBD1	TRBJ1-1	CVSSELGTGWDTEAFF	TGTGTCAGCAGTGAACTGGGGACAGGCTGGGACACTGAAGCTTTCTTT
TRBV7-3	NA	NA	TRBJ2-3	CASSLTSNTDTQYF	TGTGCCAGCAGCTTAACGAGTAATACAGATACGCAGTATTTT
TRBV7-2	many	TRBD2	TRBJ2-7	CASSWGGLAGADGEQYF	TGTGCCAGCAGCTGGGGAGGACTAGCGGGAGCCGACGGCGAGCAGTACTTC
TRBV12-3/TRBV12-4	many	NA	TRBJ1-1	CASSRESTEAFF	TGTGCCAGCAGCCGCGAGAGCACTGAAGCTTTCTTT
TRBV12-3/TRBV12-4	many	NA	TRBJ1-3	CASTVGQSPGNTIYF	TGTGCCAGCACTGTCGGGCAGAGCCCTGGAAACACCATATATTTT
TRBV20-1	NA	NA	TRBJ2-1	CSALSAAGSSYNEQFF	TGCAGTGCCCTTTCCGCAGCGGGTAGCTCCTACAATGAGCAGTTCTTC
TRBV29-1	NA	NA	TRBJ2-1	CSVDLQGKNEQFF	TGCAGCGTTGATCTTCAGGGTAAGAATGAGCAGTTCTTC
TRBV28	few	NA	TRBJ2-3	CASSWIREGGDTQYF	TGTGCCAGCAGTTGGATCCGCGAGGGGGGAGATACGCAGTATTTT
TRBV30	NA	NA	TRBJ2-2	CAWSRDGKGTGELFF	TGTGCCTGGAGTCGGGACGGGAAAGGCACCGGGGAGCTGTTTTTT
TRBV29-1	few	TRBD1	TRBJ2-1	CSVESTGVGYNEQFF	TGCAGCGTTGAGTCCACAGGGGTCGGGTACAATGAGCAGTTCTTC
TRBV4-1	many	NA	TRBJ1-5	CASSQDRVGGNQPQHF	TGCGCCAGCAGCCAAGACAGGGTAGGAGGCAATCAGCCCCAGCATTTT
TRBV6-5	NA	NA	TRBJ1-2	CASSYSLGANYGYTF	TGTGCCAGCAGTTACTCGTTGGGCGCAAACTATGGCTACACCTTC
TRBV7-2	once	NA	TRBJ2-1	CASSFLGGQNKQFF	TGTGCCAGCAGCTTCCTGGGGGGCCAGAATAAGCAGTTCTTC